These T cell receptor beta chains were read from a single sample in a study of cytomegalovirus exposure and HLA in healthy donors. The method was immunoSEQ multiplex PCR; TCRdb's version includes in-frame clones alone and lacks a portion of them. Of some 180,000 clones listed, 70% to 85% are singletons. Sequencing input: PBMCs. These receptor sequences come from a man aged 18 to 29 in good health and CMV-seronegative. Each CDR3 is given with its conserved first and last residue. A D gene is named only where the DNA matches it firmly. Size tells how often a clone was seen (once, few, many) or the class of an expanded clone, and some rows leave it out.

CDR3 protein: CSSSLQTSGAIYEQYF; CDR3 DNA: TGTTCCAGCAGCTTACAAACTAGCGGGGCCATCTACGAGCAGTACTTC; D gene: TRBD2; V gene: TRBV7-9; J gene: TRBJ2-7; clone size: -; CDR3 length: 16
CDR3 protein: CASSLGILTGIQETQYF; CDR3 DNA: TGTGCCAGCAGCTTAGGAATTTTGACAGGGATACAAGAGACCCAGTACTTC; D gene: TRBD1; V gene: TRBV7-8; J gene: TRBJ2-5; clone size: -; CDR3 length: 17
CDR3 protein: CASSPSGLAGGELFF; CDR3 DNA: TGTGCCAGCAGCCCAAGTGGGCTAGCCGGCGGGGAGCTGTTTTTT; D gene: -; V gene: TRBV7-2; J gene: TRBJ2-2; clone size: few; CDR3 length: 15
CDR3 protein: CANDQGVTYEQYF; CDR3 DNA: TGTGCCAACGACCAGGGGGTAACGTACGAGCAGTACTTC; D gene: -; V gene: TRBV21-1; J gene: TRBJ2-7; clone size: -; CDR3 length: 13
CDR3 protein: CASADRGHGYTF; CDR3 DNA: TGTGCCAGCGCCGACAGGGGACATGGCTACACCTTC; D gene: TRBD1; V gene: TRBV14; J gene: TRBJ1-2; clone size: -; CDR3 length: 12
CDR3 protein: CASSIDPATGLFIGYTF; CDR3 DNA: TGTGCCAGTAGTATAGATCCAGCGACAGGGCTATTCATTGGCTACACCTTC; D gene: TRBD1; V gene: TRBV19; J gene: TRBJ1-2; clone size: -; CDR3 length: 17
CDR3 protein: CASSSWWGGRTEQFF; CDR3 DNA: TGTGCCAGCAGCTCGTGGTGGGGGGGCCGTACTGAGCAGTTCTTC; D gene: -; V gene: TRBV13; J gene: TRBJ2-1; clone size: once; CDR3 length: 15
CDR3 protein: CASSYSGAQETQYF; CDR3 DNA: TGTGCCAGCAGTTATAGCGGGGCCCAAGAGACCCAGTACTTC; D gene: TRBD2; V gene: TRBV6-6; J gene: TRBJ2-5; clone size: -; CDR3 length: 14
CDR3 protein: CASSFPPSSYNEQFF; CDR3 DNA: TGTGCCAGCAGCTTCCCCCCGAGCTCCTACAATGAGCAGTTCTTC; D gene: -; V gene: TRBV11-3; J gene: TRBJ2-1; clone size: -; CDR3 length: 15
CDR3 protein: CASSSLLAGGRNTQYF; CDR3 DNA: TGTGCCAGCAGTTCCCTTCTAGCGGGGGGGCGTAATACGCAGTATTTT; D gene: TRBD2; V gene: TRBV27; J gene: TRBJ2-3; clone size: -; CDR3 length: 16
CDR3 protein: CATSRDFRNSPLHF; CDR3 DNA: TGTGCCACCAGCAGAGATTTCCGGAATTCACCCCTCCACTTT; D gene: -; V gene: TRBV15; J gene: TRBJ1-6; clone size: few; CDR3 length: 14
CDR3 protein: CASSPSTGGEQYF; CDR3 DNA: TGTGCCAGCAGTCCCAGTACAGGGGGTGAGCAGTACTTC; D gene: TRBD1; V gene: TRBV28; J gene: TRBJ2-7; clone size: -; CDR3 length: 13
CDR3 protein: CASSAGLAAYEQYF; CDR3 DNA: TGTGCCAGCAGTGCCGGTCTAGCGGCGTACGAGCAGTACTTC; D gene: TRBD2; V gene: TRBV27; J gene: TRBJ2-7; clone size: -; CDR3 length: 14
CDR3 protein: CASSLVGYNEQFF; CDR3 DNA: TGTGCCAGCAGCTTAGTCGGCTACAATGAGCAGTTCTTC; D gene: -; V gene: TRBV7-8; J gene: TRBJ2-1; clone size: -; CDR3 length: 13
CDR3 protein: CASSPATGGREQYF; CDR3 DNA: TGTGCCAGCAGCCCAGCGACAGGGGGCAGGGAGCAGTACTTC; D gene: TRBD1; V gene: TRBV9; J gene: TRBJ2-7; clone size: few; CDR3 length: 14
CDR3 protein: CSVGGRDNFESQYF; CDR3 DNA: TGCAGCGTTGGGGGCCGGGACAACTTCGAGTCCCAGTACTTC; D gene: -; V gene: TRBV29-1; J gene: TRBJ2-5; clone size: -; CDR3 length: 14
CDR3 protein: CASSPRTQGKETQYF; CDR3 DNA: TGTGCCAGCAGTCCTCGGACGCAGGGTAAAGAGACCCAGTACTTC; D gene: -; V gene: TRBV6-5; J gene: TRBJ2-5; clone size: -; CDR3 length: 15
CDR3 protein: CASSSLAGGQKTQYF; CDR3 DNA: TGTGCCAGCAGCTCACTAGCGGGGGGGCAGAAGACCCAGTACTTC; D gene: TRBD2; V gene: TRBV6-5; J gene: TRBJ2-5; clone size: -; CDR3 length: 15
CDR3 protein: CASSLLAGGVQETQYF; CDR3 DNA: TGTGCCAGCAGCTTACTAGCGGGGGGCGTCCAAGAGACCCAGTACTTC; D gene: TRBD2; V gene: TRBV4-2; J gene: TRBJ2-5; clone size: -; CDR3 length: 16
CDR3 protein: CASSQQVDSYEQYF; CDR3 DNA: TGTGCCAGCAGCCAACAGGTCGACTCCTACGAGCAGTACTTC; D gene: -; V gene: TRBV4-2; J gene: TRBJ2-7; clone size: -; CDR3 length: 14
CDR3 protein: CASIGSKNTEAFF; CDR3 DNA: TGTGCCAGCATTGGCTCGAAGAACACTGAAGCTTTCTTT; D gene: -; V gene: TRBV6-5; J gene: TRBJ1-1; clone size: few; CDR3 length: 13
CDR3 protein: CASRNMGQSTQYF; CDR3 DNA: TGTGCCAGTAGGAATATGGGACAGTCTACGCAGTATTTT; D gene: TRBD1; V gene: TRBV19; J gene: TRBJ2-3; clone size: -; CDR3 length: 13
CDR3 protein: CASSPGANRGKNIQYF; CDR3 DNA: TGTGCCAGCTCGCCAGGGGCCAACCGGGGCAAAAACATTCAGTACTTC; D gene: -; V gene: TRBV7-9; J gene: TRBJ2-4; clone size: -; CDR3 length: 16
CDR3 protein: CASSQGITEKLFF; CDR3 DNA: TGTGCCAGCAGCCAGGGTATTACTGAAAAACTGTTTTTT; D gene: -; V gene: TRBV28; J gene: TRBJ1-4; clone size: -; CDR3 length: 13
CDR3 protein: CASSYSNIRNEQYF; CDR3 DNA: TGTGCCAGCAGTTACTCGAATATACGTAACGAGCAGTACTTC; D gene: -; V gene: TRBV6-5; J gene: TRBJ2-7; clone size: -; CDR3 length: 14
CDR3 protein: CAWSVGFPGWGVADTQYF; CDR3 DNA: TGTGCCTGGAGTGTAGGATTTCCGGGATGGGGTGTTGCAGATACGCAGTATTTT; D gene: -; V gene: TRBV30; J gene: TRBJ2-3; clone size: -; CDR3 length: 18
CDR3 protein: CASSDGFGGNTEAFF; CDR3 DNA: TGTGCCAGCAGCGATGGATTCGGGGGGAACACTGAAGCTTTCTTT; D gene: -; V gene: TRBV7-9; J gene: TRBJ1-1; clone size: -; CDR3 length: 15
CDR3 protein: CASSHTPGLAGGRSGHEQFF; CDR3 DNA: TGTGCCAGCAGCCACACTCCGGGACTAGCGGGGGGCCGGTCTGGCCATGAGCAGTTCTTC; D gene: TRBD2; V gene: TRBV4-2; J gene: TRBJ2-1; clone size: -; CDR3 length: 20
CDR3 protein: CAWSSNGRGLNQPQHF; CDR3 DNA: TGTGCCTGGAGCTCTAATGGGAGAGGGTTAAATCAGCCCCAGCATTTT; D gene: -; V gene: TRBV30; J gene: TRBJ1-5; clone size: -; CDR3 length: 16
CDR3 protein: CASSLAGGANEQFF; CDR3 DNA: TGTGCCAGCTCACTAGCGGGAGGGGCCAATGAGCAGTTCTTC; D gene: TRBD2; V gene: TRBV7-2; J gene: TRBJ2-1; clone size: once; CDR3 length: 14
CDR3 protein: CASSRTGANYGYTF; CDR3 DNA: TGTGCCAGCAGCCGGACAGGAGCTAACTATGGCTACACCTTC; D gene: TRBD1; V gene: TRBV6-5; J gene: TRBJ1-2; clone size: -; CDR3 length: 14
CDR3 protein: CSVEDRRTNEQFF; CDR3 DNA: TGCAGCGTTGAAGATCGCAGGACTAACGAGCAGTTCTTC; D gene: -; V gene: TRBV29-1; J gene: TRBJ2-1; clone size: few; CDR3 length: 13
CDR3 protein: CASSFTLGNEQFF; CDR3 DNA: TGTGCCAGCAGCTTCACCCTAGGCAATGAGCAGTTCTTC; D gene: -; V gene: TRBV7-5; J gene: TRBJ2-1; clone size: -; CDR3 length: 13
CDR3 protein: CASIQNQGYGYTF; CDR3 DNA: TGTGCCAGCATTCAGAATCAGGGTTATGGCTACACCTTC; D gene: -; V gene: TRBV19; J gene: TRBJ1-2; clone size: -; CDR3 length: 13
CDR3 protein: CASSLGRGLHEQYF; CDR3 DNA: TGTGCCAGCAGCTTAGGTAGAGGCTTGCACGAGCAGTACTTC; D gene: -; V gene: TRBV11-1; J gene: TRBJ2-7; clone size: -; CDR3 length: 14
CDR3 protein: CASSARDRENTEAFF; CDR3 DNA: TGTGCCAGCAGCGCCCGGGACAGGGAGAACACTGAAGCTTTCTTT; D gene: TRBD1; V gene: TRBV7-8; J gene: TRBJ1-1; clone size: once; CDR3 length: 15
CDR3 protein: CASTRQGAGEKLFF; CDR3 DNA: TGTGCCAGCACCCGACAGGGGGCAGGGGAAAAACTGTTTTTT; D gene: TRBD1; V gene: TRBV7-2; J gene: TRBJ1-4; clone size: -; CDR3 length: 14
CDR3 protein: CASSSKRLSTDTQYF; CDR3 DNA: TGTGCCAGCAGTTCTAAGCGGTTGAGCACAGATACGCAGTATTTT; D gene: -; V gene: TRBV6-5; J gene: TRBJ2-3; clone size: -; CDR3 length: 15
CDR3 protein: CASSIGGQAYEQYF; CDR3 DNA: TGTGCCAGTAGTATAGGAGGGCAGGCCTACGAGCAGTACTTC; D gene: -; V gene: TRBV19; J gene: TRBJ2-7; clone size: -; CDR3 length: 14
CDR3 protein: CASRDGSDRPNYGYTF; CDR3 DNA: TGTGCCAGCAGGGATGGAAGCGACAGGCCTAACTATGGCTACACCTTC; D gene: -; V gene: TRBV2; J gene: TRBJ1-2; clone size: -; CDR3 length: 16